This TCR beta chain originates from a study of T-cell memory formation after mild COVID-19. Study-wide context: The TCR clusters were mostly specific to one donor.

Study observations and caveats: The CD4+ clones that contracted clustered mainly within CM and EM, and the CD8+ clones concentrated in EMRA. Clones contracting over day 15 to 85 were CD4/CD8 balanced, with later expanders leaning CD4+.

MiXCR, applied by TCRdb to the 5' RACE reads, yields one record per CDR3 protein. The table lists about half a million distinct CDR3 sequences, 15% to 20% of them singletons, with 9% to 15% in the top ten. V lost 5 bases and J 7 bases, leaving 8 bases between the germline ends. CDR3 length: 12 residues. This clonotype was seen a handful of times. Antigen unknown. This chain joins TRBV12-3 or TRBV12-4 and TRBJ2-2, with a tentative D call TRBD1 (5 bases). The source of this sequence is an adult woman who had mild COVID-19 (a few samples of this study predate the infection). Cell type and time point are not known. Sequencing input: PBMCs or a T cell subset sorted from them (not recorded which). In DNA form, the CDR3 reads TGTGCCAGCAGTAAGGGGCTCGGGGAGCTGTTTTTT. This gives the protein CASSKGLGELFF.